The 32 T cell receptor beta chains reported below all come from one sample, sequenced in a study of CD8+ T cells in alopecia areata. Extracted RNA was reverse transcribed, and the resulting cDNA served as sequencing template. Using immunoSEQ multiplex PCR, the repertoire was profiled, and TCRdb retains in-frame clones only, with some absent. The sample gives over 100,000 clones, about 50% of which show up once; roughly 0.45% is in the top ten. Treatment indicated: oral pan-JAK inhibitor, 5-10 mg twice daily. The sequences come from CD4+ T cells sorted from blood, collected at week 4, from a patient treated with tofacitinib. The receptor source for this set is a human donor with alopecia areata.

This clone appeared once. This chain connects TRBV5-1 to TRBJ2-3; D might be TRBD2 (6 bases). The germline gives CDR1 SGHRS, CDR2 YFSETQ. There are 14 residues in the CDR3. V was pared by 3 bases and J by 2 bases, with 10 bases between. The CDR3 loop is CASSSGGDTDTQYF. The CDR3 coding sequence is TGCGCCAGCAGCTCGGGCGGGGACACAGATACGCAGTATTTT.

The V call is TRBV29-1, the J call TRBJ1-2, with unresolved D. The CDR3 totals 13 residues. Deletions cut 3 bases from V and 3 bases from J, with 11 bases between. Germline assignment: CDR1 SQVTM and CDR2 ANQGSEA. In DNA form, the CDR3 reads TGCAGCGTTGATCTGTGGGAGGACTATGGCTACACCTTC. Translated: CSVDLWEDYGYTF.

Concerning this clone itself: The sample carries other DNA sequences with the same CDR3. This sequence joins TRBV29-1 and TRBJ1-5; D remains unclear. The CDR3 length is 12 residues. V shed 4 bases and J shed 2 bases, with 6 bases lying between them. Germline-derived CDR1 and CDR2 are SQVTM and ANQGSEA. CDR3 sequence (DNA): TGCAGCGTTGTTCAGGGCAATCAGCCCCAGCATTTT. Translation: CSVVQGNQPQHF.

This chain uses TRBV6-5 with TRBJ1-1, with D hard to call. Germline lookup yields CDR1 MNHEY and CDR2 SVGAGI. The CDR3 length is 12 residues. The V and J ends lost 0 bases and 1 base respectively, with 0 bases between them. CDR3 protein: CASSYSNTEAFF. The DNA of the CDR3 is TGTGCCAGCAGTTACTCGAACACTGAAGCTTTCTTT.

The CDR3 sequence is CATSRERSYNEQFF. CDR3 sequence (DNA): TGTGCCACCAGCAGAGAACGCTCCTACAATGAGCAGTTCTTC. This rearrangement joins TRBV15 to TRBJ2-1; D remains ambiguous. Germline CDR1 and CDR2: LNHNV and YYDKDF (reference sequence). With 0 bases removed from V and 0 bases from J, the gap between germline ends came to 3 bases. The CDR3 extends over 14 amino acids.

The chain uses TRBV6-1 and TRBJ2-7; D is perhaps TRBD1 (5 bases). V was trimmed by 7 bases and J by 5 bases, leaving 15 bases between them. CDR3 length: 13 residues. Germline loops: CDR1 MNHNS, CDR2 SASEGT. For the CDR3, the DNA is TGTGCCAGCAACCTGGGGCGCTTCAACGAGCAGTACTTC. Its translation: CASNLGRFNEQYF.

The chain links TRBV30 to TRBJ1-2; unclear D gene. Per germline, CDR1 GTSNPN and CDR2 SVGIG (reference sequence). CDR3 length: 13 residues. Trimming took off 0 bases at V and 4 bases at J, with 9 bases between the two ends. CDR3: CAWSVRRIYGYTF. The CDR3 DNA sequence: TGTGCCTGGAGTGTACGGCGGATCTATGGCTACACCTTC.

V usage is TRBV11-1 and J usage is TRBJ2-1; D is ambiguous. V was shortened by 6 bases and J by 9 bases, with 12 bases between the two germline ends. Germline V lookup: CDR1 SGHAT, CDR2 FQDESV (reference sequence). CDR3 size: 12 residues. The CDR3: CASSFGTGEQFF. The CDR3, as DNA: TGTGCCAGCAGTTTCGGCACTGGTGAGCAGTTCTTC.

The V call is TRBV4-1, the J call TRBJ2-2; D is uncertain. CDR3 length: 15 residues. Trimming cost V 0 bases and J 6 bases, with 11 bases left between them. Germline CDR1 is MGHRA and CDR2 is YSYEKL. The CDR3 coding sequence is TGCGCCAGCAGCCAAGATTTTGCTATCGCCGGGGAGCTGTTTTTT. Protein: CASSQDFAIAGELFF.

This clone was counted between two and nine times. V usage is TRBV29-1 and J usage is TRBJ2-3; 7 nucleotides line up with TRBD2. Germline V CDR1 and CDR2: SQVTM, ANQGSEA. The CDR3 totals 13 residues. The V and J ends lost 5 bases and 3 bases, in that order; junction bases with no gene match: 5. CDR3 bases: TGCAGCGTTCGGGGGGTCACAACAGATACGCAGTATTTT. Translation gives CSVRGVTTDTQYF.

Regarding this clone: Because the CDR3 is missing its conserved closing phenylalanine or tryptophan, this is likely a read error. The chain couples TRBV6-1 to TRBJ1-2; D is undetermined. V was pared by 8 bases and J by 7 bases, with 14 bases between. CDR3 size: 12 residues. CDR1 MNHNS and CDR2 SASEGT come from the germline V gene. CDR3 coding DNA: TGTGCCAGCCTGGAGTTGGGTTTTGGCTACACCCTC. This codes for CASLELGFGYTL.

CDR3 DNA sequence: TGTGCCTGGAAGGGGCAGGTGGGCAATGAGCAGTTCTTC. Translating it yields CAWKGQVGNEQFF. This chain connects TRBV30 to TRBJ2-1, with TRBD1 as a possible D gene (5 bases). Germline CDR1 and CDR2: GTSNPN and SVGIG (reference sequence). Trimming left V 4 bases short and J 6 bases short, with 13 bases between. The CDR3 runs to 13 residues.

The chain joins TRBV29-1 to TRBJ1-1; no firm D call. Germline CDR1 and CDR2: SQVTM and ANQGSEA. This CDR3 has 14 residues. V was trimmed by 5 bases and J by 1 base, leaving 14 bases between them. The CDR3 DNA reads TGCAGCGTTAAGTTGAGACTGAAGAACACTGAAGCTTTCTTT. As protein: CSVKLRLKNTEAFF.

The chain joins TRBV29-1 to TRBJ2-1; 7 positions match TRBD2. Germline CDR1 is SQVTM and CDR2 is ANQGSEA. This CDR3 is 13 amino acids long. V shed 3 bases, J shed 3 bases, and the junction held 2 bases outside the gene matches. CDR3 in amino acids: CSVDGGGYNEQFF. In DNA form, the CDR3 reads TGCAGCGTTGACGGCGGGGGCTACAATGAGCAGTTCTTC.

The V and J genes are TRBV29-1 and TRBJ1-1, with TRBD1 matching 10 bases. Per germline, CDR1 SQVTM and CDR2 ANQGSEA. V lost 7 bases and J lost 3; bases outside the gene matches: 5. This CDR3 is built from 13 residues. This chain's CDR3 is CSAPGQGYTEAFF. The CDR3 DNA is TGCAGCGCTCCGGGACAGGGGTACACTGAAGCTTTCTTT.

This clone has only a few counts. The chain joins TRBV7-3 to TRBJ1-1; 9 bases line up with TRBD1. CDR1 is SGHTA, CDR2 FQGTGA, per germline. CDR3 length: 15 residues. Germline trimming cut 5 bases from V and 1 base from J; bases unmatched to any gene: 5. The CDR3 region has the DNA TGTGCCAGCAGCCTCCAGACAGGGGGGAACACTGAAGCTTTCTTT. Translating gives CASSLQTGGNTEAFF.

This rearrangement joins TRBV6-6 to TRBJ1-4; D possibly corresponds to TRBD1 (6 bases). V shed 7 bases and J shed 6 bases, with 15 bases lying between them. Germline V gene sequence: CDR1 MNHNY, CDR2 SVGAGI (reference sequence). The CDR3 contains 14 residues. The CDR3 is CASTLGGQDEKLFF. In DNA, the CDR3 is TGTGCCAGCACGCTCGGGGGGCAGGATGAAAAACTGTTTTTT.

CDR3 in amino acids: CASSLELAGSYEQYF. The CDR3 nucleotides are TGTGCCAGCAGCTTAGAATTGGCAGGATCTTACGAGCAGTACTTC. The chain couples TRBV7-2 to TRBJ2-7; D gene uncertain. Germline V gene lookup returns CDR1 SGHTA and CDR2 FQGNSA. Trimming took 1 base from V and 4 from J, leaving 14 bases between them. The CDR3 covers 15 residues.

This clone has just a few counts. In DNA, the CDR3 is TGTGCCTGGACACCACAGGGAATTGGACAGCCCCAGCATTTT. Its protein is CAWTPQGIGQPQHF. The gene calls are TRBV30 and TRBJ1-5, with TRBD1 as a possible D gene (6 bases). V lost 4 bases to trimming and J lost 7 bases, with 17 bases between them. This CDR3 is built from 14 residues. The germline V gene encodes CDR1 GTSNPN and CDR2 SVGIG (reference sequence).

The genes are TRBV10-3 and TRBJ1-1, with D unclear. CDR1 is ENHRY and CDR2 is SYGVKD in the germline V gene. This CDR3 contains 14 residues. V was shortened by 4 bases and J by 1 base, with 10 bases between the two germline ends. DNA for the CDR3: TGTGCCATCAGTGGGATATCACCGAACACTGAAGCTTTCTTT. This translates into CAISGISPNTEAFF.

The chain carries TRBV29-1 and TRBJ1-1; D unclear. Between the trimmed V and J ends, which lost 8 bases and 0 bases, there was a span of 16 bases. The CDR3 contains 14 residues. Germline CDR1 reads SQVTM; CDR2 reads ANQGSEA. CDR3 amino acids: CSCSRVPMNTEAFF. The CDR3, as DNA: TGCAGCTGCTCAAGGGTTCCTATGAACACTGAAGCTTTCTTT.

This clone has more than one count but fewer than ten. CDR3 residues: CASSRDREEGYTF. As DNA, the CDR3 is TGTGCCAGCTCACGGGACAGGGAGGAAGGCTACACCTTC. This chain uses TRBV18 with TRBJ1-2; 9 bases map to TRBD1. The J segment lost 8 bases and the V segment lost 4 bases, leaving 5 bases of the junction unmatched. This CDR3 comprises 13 residues. Germline V gives CDR1 KGHSH, CDR2 LQKENI.

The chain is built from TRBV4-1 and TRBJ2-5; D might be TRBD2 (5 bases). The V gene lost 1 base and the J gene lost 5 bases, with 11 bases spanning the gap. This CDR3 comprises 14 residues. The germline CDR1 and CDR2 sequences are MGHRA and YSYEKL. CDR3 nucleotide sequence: TGCGCCAGCAGCCAAGTGCGGACGGGGGAGACCCAGTACTTC. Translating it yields CASSQVRTGETQYF.

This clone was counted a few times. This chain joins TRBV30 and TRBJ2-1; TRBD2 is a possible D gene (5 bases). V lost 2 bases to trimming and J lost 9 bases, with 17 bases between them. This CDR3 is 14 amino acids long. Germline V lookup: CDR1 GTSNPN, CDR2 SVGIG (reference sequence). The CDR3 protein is CAWSIGPGFGEQFF. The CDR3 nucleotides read TGTGCCTGGAGTATAGGACCGGGGTTCGGTGAGCAGTTCTTC.

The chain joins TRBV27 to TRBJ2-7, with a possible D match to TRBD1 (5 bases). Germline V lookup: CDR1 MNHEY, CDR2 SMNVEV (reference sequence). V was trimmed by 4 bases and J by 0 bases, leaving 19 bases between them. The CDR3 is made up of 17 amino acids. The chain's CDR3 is CASSSKRTQVHSYEQYF. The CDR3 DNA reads TGTGCCAGCAGTTCAAAACGCACACAGGTCCACTCCTACGAGCAGTACTTC.

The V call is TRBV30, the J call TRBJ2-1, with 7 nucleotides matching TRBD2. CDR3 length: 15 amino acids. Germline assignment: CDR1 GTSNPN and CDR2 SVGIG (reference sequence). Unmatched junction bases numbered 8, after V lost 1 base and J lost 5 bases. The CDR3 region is CAWSGLGLNNNEQFF. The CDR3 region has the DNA TGTGCCTGGAGTGGTTTGGGACTAAATAACAATGAGCAGTTCTTC.

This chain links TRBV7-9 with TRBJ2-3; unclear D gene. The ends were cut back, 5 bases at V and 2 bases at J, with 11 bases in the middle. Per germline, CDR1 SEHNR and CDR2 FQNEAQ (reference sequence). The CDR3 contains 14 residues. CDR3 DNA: TGTGCCAGCAGCAACGAAGGGTTCACAGATACGCAGTATTTT. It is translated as CASSNEGFTDTQYF.

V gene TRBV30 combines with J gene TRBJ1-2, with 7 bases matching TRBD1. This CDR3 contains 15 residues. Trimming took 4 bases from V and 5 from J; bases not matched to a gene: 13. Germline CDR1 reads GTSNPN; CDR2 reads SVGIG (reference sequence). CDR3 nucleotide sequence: TGTGCCTGGAATACAGGGGCTTCGGAAATTTATGGCTACACCTTC. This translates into CAWNTGASEIYGYTF.

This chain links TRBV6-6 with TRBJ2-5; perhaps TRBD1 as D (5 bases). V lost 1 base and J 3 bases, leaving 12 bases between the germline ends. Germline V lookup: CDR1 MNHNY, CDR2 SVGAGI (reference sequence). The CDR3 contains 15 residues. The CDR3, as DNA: TGTGCCAGCAGTTACTGGGCAGGGTCTAAAGAGACCCAGTACTTC. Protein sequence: CASSYWAGSKETQYF.

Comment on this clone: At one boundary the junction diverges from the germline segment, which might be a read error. The CDR3: CSVEVAGRQSF. DNA for the CDR3: TGCAGCGTTGAGGTCGCGGGTCGACAGTCCTTC. The chain joins TRBV29-1 to TRBJ1-2; D might be TRBD1 (5 bases). This CDR3 has 11 residues. Per the germline V gene, CDR1 is SQVTM and CDR2 is ANQGSEA.

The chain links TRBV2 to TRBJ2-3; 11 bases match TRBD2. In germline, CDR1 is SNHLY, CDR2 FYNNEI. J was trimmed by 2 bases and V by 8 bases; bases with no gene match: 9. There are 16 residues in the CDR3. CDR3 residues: CASGPLAGAYTDTQYF. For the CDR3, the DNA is TGTGCCAGCGGCCCACTAGCGGGGGCCTACACAGATACGCAGTATTTT.

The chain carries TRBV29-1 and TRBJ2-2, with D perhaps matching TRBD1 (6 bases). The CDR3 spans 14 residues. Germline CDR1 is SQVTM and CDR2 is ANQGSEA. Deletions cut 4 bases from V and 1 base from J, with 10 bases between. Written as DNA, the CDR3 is TGCAGCGTTGGACGGGACATGAACACCGGGGAGCTGTTTTTT. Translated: CSVGRDMNTGELFF.